A single sample is the source of the 2 T cell receptor beta chains below, sequenced in a study of CD8 T cells in Susac syndrome. Random hexamers were used to reverse transcribe the RNA input (roughly 0.5 to 1 ug). TCRdb called the immunoSEQ multiplex PCR reads again in MiXCR, with one record for every CDR3 protein. The sample records about 290,000 distinct CDR3 sequences, 65% to 90% being singletons. What was sequenced was CD8+ T cells from PBMCs. These receptors were taken from a human donor with multiple sclerosis.

The chain recombines TRBV2 with TRBJ1-5; D might be TRBD1 (6 bases). With 0 bases removed from V and 2 bases from J, the gap between germline ends came to 14 bases. CDR1 and CDR2 (germline): SNHLY, FYNNEI. The CDR3 covers 17 residues. The CDR3 nucleotides read TGTGCCAGCAGTGAAGCGCTTCGGGGGCTTGGCAATCAGCCCCAGCATTTT. Amino acid sequence: CASSEALRGLGNQPQHF.

This chain links TRBV27 with TRBJ2-5; 8 nucleotides line up with TRBD2. Trimming cost V 3 bases and J 9 bases; bases outside gene matches: 3. The CDR3 totals 12 residues. The V gene's germline CDR1 is MNHEY and CDR2 SMNVEV (reference sequence). CDR3 bases: TGTGCCAGCAGTTTCCCCGGGGGGGCCCAGTACTTC. Translating gives CASSFPGGAQYF.